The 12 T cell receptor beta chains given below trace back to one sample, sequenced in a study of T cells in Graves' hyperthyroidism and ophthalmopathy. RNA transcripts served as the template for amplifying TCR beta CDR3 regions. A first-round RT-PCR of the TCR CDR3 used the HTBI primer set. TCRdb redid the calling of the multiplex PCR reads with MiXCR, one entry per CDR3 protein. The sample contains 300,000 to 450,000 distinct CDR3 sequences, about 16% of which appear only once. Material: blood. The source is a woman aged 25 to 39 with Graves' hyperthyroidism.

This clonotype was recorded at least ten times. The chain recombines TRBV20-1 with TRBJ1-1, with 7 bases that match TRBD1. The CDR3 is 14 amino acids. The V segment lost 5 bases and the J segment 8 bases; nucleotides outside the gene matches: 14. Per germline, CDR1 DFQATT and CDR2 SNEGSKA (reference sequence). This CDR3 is CSAFPPDRLWEAFF. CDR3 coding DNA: TGCAGTGCTTTTCCGCCGGACAGGTTGTGGGAAGCTTTCTTT.

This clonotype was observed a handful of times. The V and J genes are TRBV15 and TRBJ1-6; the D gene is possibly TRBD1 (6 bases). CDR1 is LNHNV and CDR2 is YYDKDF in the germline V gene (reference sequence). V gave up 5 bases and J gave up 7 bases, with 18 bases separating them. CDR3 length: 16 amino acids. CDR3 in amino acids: CATSGQPGRKNSPLHF. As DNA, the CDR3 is TGTGCCACCAGCGGACAGCCGGGACGGAAAAATTCACCCCTCCACTTT.

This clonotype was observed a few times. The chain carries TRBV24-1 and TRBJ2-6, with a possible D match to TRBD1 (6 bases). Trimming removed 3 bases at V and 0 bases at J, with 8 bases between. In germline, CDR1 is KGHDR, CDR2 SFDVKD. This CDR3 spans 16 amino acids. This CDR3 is CATSDDRISGANVLTF. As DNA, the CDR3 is TGTGCCACCAGTGATGACAGGATCTCTGGGGCCAACGTCCTGACTTTC.

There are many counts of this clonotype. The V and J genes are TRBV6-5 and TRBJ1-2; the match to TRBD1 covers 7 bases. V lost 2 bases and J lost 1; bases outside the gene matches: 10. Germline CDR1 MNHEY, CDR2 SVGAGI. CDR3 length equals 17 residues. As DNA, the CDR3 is TGTGCCAGCAGTTACCGTGGGACAGCCCTAGTTAACTATGGCTACACCTTC. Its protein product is CASSYRGTALVNYGYTF.

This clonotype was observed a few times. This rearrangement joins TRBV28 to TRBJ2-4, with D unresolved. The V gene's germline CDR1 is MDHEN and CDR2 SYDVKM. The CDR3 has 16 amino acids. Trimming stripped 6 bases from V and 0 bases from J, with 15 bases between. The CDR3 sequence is CASRPRELIAKNIQYF. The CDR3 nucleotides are TGTGCCAGCAGACCTAGGGAACTCATAGCCAAAAACATTCAGTACTTC.

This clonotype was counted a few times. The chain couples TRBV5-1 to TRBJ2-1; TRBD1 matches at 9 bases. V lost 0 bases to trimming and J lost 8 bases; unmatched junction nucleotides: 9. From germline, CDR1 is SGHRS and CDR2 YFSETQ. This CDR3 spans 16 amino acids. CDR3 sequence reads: CASSLGGTGPGDEQFF. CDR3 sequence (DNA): TGCGCCAGCAGCTTGGGAGGGACAGGGCCCGGGGATGAGCAGTTCTTC. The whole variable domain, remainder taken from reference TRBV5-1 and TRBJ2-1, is KAGVTQTPRYLIKTRGQQVTLSCSPISGHRSVSWYQQTPGQGLQFLFEYFSETQRNKGNFPGRFSGRQFSNSRSEMNVSTLELGDSALYLCASSLGGTGPGDEQFFGPGTRLTVL.

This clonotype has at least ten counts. CDR3 in DNA: TGTGCCAGCTCACCCTCCCCAGGGGGCAGGTACGAGCAGTACTTC. The encoded protein is CASSPSPGGRYEQYF. The V and J genes are TRBV18 and TRBJ2-7, with 8 positions matching TRBD1. Germline trimming cut 3 bases from V and 4 bases from J; bases unmatched to any gene: 8. CDR1 KGHSH and CDR2 LQKENI come from the germline V gene. The CDR3 totals 15 residues.

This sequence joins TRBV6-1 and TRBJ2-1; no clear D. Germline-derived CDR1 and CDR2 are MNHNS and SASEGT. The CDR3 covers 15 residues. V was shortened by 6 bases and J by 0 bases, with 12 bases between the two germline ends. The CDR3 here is CASSLWASSYNEQFF. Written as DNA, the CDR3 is TGTGCCAGCAGCCTTTGGGCAAGCTCCTACAATGAGCAGTTCTTC.

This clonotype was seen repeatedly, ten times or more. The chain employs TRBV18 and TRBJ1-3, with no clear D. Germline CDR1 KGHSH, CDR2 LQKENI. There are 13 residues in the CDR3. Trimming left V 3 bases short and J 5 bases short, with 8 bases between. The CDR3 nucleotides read TGTGCCAGCTCACCGGATACCAGAAACACCATATATTTT. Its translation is CASSPDTRNTIYF.

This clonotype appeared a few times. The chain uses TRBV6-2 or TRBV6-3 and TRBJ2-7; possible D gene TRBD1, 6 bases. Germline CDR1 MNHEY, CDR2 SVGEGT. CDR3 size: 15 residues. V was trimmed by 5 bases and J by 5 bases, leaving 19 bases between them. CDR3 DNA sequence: TGTGCCAGCAGTCCCCCATCGGGACACATCAACGAGCAGTACTTC. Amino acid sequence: CASSPPSGHINEQYF.

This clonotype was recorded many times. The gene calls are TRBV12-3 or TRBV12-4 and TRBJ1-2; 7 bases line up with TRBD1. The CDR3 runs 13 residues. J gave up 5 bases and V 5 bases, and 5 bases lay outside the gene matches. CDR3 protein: CASSRDSQYGYTF. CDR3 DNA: TGTGCCAGCAGTCGGGACAGCCAATATGGCTACACCTTC.

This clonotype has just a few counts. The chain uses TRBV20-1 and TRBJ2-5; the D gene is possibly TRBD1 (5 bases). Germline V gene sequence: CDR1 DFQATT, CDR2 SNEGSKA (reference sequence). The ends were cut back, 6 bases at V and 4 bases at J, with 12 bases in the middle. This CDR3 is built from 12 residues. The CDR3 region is CSASDSRETQYF. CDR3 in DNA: TGCAGTGCATCCGACAGCAGAGAGACCCAGTACTTC.